The 19 T cell receptor beta chains given below trace back to one sample, sequenced in a study of T cells after yellow fever vaccination. TCRdb processed the 5' RACE reads anew with MiXCR; each CDR3 protein has one entry. The table lists around 320,000 distinct CDR3 sequences, around 4.5% of them singletons. Sequenced material: PBMCs, taken 15 days after the yellow fever booster vaccination. The receptor set was obtained from a man in his late teens or twenties who received the YFV17D yellow fever vaccine.

This clonotype was recorded at least ten times. The V call is TRBV6-5, the J call TRBJ1-2; 10 positions agree with TRBD1. V dropped 6 bases and J dropped 11; count of bases not matched to a gene: 12. CDR1 MNHEY and CDR2 SVGAGI come from the germline V gene. The CDR3 has 14 residues. The CDR3 sequence is CASRPGTGAQSYTF. For the CDR3, the DNA is TGTGCCAGCAGGCCCGGGACAGGGGCACAATCTTACACCTTC.

This clonotype was counted at least ten times. The chain is built from TRBV7-9 and TRBJ2-7; D may be TRBD1 or TRBD2 (5 bases each). Germline V gene lookup returns CDR1 SEHNR and CDR2 FQNEAQ (reference sequence). V shed 0 bases and J shed 8 bases, with 11 bases lying between them. The CDR3 is 13 amino acids. In DNA, the CDR3 is TGTGCCAGCAGCTTAGCGGGCAGGGAGCAGCAGTACTTC. Amino acids: CASSLAGREQQYF.

This clonotype turned up a few times. The J gene is TRBJ2-4, the V gene TRBV11-1; TRBD1 might be the D (7 bases). The germline gives CDR1 SGHAT, CDR2 FQDESV (reference sequence). Trimming removed 5 bases at V and 7 bases at J, with 21 bases between. This CDR3 has 16 amino acids. CDR3 coding DNA: TGTGCCAGCAGCACCCCGACAGGGCGAGGAGGGAACATTCAGTACTTC. It is translated as CASSTPTGRGGNIQYF.

The chain is built from TRBV12-3 or TRBV12-4 and TRBJ2-1; 8 bases fit TRBD1. The CDR3 is made up of 14 amino acids. V lost 5 bases, J lost 3 bases, and 3 bases stayed unmatched. CDR3 nucleotides: TGTGCCAGCAGTCACAGGGGGGACTACAATGAGCAGTTCTTC. Its translation is CASSHRGDYNEQFF.

The table lists this clonotype with many counts. The chain recombines TRBV5-1 with TRBJ2-7; 7 bases line up with TRBD2. This CDR3 is built from 12 residues. Germline CDR1 and CDR2: SGHRS and YFSETQ. V dropped 5 bases and J dropped 6; count of bases not matched to a gene: 5. In DNA form, the CDR3 reads TGCGCCAGCAGTTGGAGGGAGGGCGAGCAGTACTTC. This codes for CASSWREGEQYF.

V is TRBV7-2 and J is TRBJ2-3; 10 nucleotides align to TRBD2. Germline values: CDR1 SGHTA, CDR2 FQGNSA. This CDR3 comprises 16 residues. V shed 6 bases, J shed 2 bases, and the junction held 8 bases outside the gene matches. The CDR3 here is CASRRPSGGNTDTQYF. CDR3 in DNA: TGTGCCAGCAGGCGCCCTAGCGGGGGCAACACAGATACGCAGTATTTT.

The chain recombines TRBV6-1 with TRBJ2-7, with 8 positions matching TRBD1. The CDR3 has 15 amino acids. Germline V gives CDR1 MNHNS, CDR2 SASEGT. J gave up 9 bases and V 6 bases, and 16 bases lay outside the gene matches. The CDR3 DNA sequence: TGTGCCAGCAGGCCCGCCGCCTCAGGGGGCTGGTGGCAGTACGTC. Translated: CASRPAASGGWWQYV.

The V call is TRBV7-9, the J call TRBJ2-3, with a weak D call TRBD1 (6 bases). The CDR3 sequence is 17 residues long. The V gene's germline CDR1 is SEHNR and CDR2 FQNEAQ (reference sequence). Trimming stripped 5 bases from V and 2 bases from J, with 20 bases between. Here the CDR3 reads CASSLTGHTLPTDTQYF. The CDR3 DNA is TGTGCCAGCAGCCTTACGGGACACACTCTCCCCACAGATACGCAGTATTTT.

This clonotype was found a few times. The V call is TRBV6-6, the J call TRBJ1-2; D is ambiguous. Trimming removed 4 bases at V and 1 base at J, with 7 bases between. The germline V gene encodes CDR1 MNHNY and CDR2 SVGAGI (reference sequence). The CDR3 length is 13 residues. CDR3 protein: CASSSAVNYGYTF. In DNA form, the CDR3 reads TGTGCCAGCAGTTCGGCGGTTAACTATGGCTACACCTTC.

This chain links TRBV3-1 with TRBJ1-4; tentative D call: TRBD1 (5 bases). CDR1 is LGHDT, CDR2 YNNKEL, per germline (reference sequence). Trimming removed 0 bases at V and 10 bases at J, with 21 bases between. This CDR3 is 17 amino acids long. In nucleotides, the CDR3 is TGTGCCAGCAGCCAAGATCCCGCGGGCGACAGTACAGGAAAACTGTTTTTT. This codes for CASSQDPAGDSTGKLFF. Looking up the rest from reference TRBV3-1 and TRBJ1-4 gives the full variable domain: DTAVSQTPKYLVTQMGNDKSIKCEQNLGHDTMYWYKQDSKKFLKIMFSYNNKELIINETVPNRFSPKSPDKAHLNLHINSLELGDSAVYFCASSQDPAGDSTGKLFFGSGTQLSVL.

There are many counts of this clonotype. In DNA, the CDR3 is TGTGCCAGCAGCCAAGGGCAGGGGGCCTACGAGCAGTACGTC. This codes for CASSQGQGAYEQYV. V and J are TRBV4-2 and TRBJ2-7, with TRBD1 matching over 7 bases. Looked up from germline, CDR1 is LGHNA and CDR2 is YNFKEQ. The CDR3 consists of 14 residues. Trimming at V came to 1 base and at J to 2 bases, leaving 2 bases not matched to a gene.

The sample holds many counts of this clonotype. This rearrangement joins TRBV5-1 to TRBJ2-1; D is possibly TRBD1 or TRBD2 (5 bases each). Germline CDR1 reads SGHRS; CDR2 reads YFSETQ. The CDR3 contains 17 residues. The V and J ends lost 0 bases and 6 bases respectively, with 19 bases between them. As DNA, the CDR3 is TGCGCCAGCAGCTTGGGACTACGGGACCCCACGGGCAATGAGCAGTTCTTC. This translates into CASSLGLRDPTGNEQFF.

This clonotype was recorded at least ten times. The CDR3 DNA reads as TGTGCCAGCAGGGATTATGGCTACACCTTC. This sequence encodes CASRDYGYTF. This chain uses TRBV6-1 with TRBJ1-2, with D hard to call. V was trimmed by 6 bases and J by 5 bases, leaving 4 bases between them. CDR1 and CDR2 (germline): MNHNS, SASEGT. This CDR3 spans 10 amino acids.

This clonotype was recorded many times. The rearrangement links TRBV10-3 to TRBJ1-6; 7 positions agree with TRBD1. The CDR3 has 14 residues. Trimming at V came to 6 bases and at J to 7 bases, leaving 6 bases not matched to a gene. From germline, CDR1 is ENHRY and CDR2 SYGVKD. CDR3 loop: CAIRTGTSNSPLHF. The CDR3 DNA sequence: TGTGCCATCAGGACAGGGACGTCGAATTCACCCCTCCACTTT.

This clonotype was seen more than once but under ten times. This chain connects TRBV7-3 to TRBJ2-2; 10 bases line up with TRBD1. Trimming removed 4 bases from V and 5 bases from J; junction bases left unmatched: 7. From germline, CDR1 is SGHTA and CDR2 FQGTGA. The CDR3 has 16 residues. The CDR3 protein is CASSSRTGGRTGELFF. The DNA for the CDR3 is TGTGCCAGCAGCTCGCGGACAGGGGGTAGGACCGGGGAGCTGTTTTTT.

This clonotype appeared many times. J is TRBJ2-2 and V is TRBV5-1; the match to TRBD2 covers 7 bases. The CDR3 is made up of 14 amino acids. Germline CDR1 reads SGHRS; CDR2 reads YFSETQ. The V gene end was trimmed by 5 bases and the J gene end by 2 bases; junction bases not matched to a gene: 3. In nucleotides, the CDR3 is TGCGCCAGCAGGCTAGCGGCTAACACCGGGGAGCTGTTTTTT. It is translated as CASRLAANTGELFF.

This clonotype appeared many times. The CDR3 region has the DNA TGCGCCAGCAGCCGGGACAGGGATAACTATGGCTACACCTTC. This sequence encodes CASSRDRDNYGYTF. The V gene is TRBV5-1, the J gene TRBJ1-2; TRBD1 matches 9 bases. The germline V gene has CDR1 SGHRS and CDR2 YFSETQ. Germline trimming cut 4 bases from V and 1 base from J; bases unmatched to any gene: 2. The CDR3 has 14 residues.

This clonotype was counted ten times or more. This chain uses TRBV15 with TRBJ1-2; D remains ambiguous. The CDR3 sequence is 15 residues long. Looked up from germline, CDR1 is LNHNV and CDR2 is YYDKDF (reference sequence). V gave up 1 base and J gave up 2 bases, with 11 bases separating them. The chain's CDR3 is CATSRAGVENYGYTF. Written as DNA, the CDR3 is TGTGCCACCAGCAGAGCCGGGGTCGAGAACTATGGCTACACCTTC.

This clonotype has ten or more counts. The chain recombines TRBV5-1 with TRBJ1-1; D perhaps matches TRBD1 (5 bases). V shed 4 bases and J shed 3 bases, with 13 bases lying between them. The CDR3 spans 14 residues. The germline CDR1 and CDR2 sequences are SGHRS and YFSETQ. This chain's CDR3 is CASSQGTADTEAFF. The DNA of the CDR3 is TGCGCCAGCAGCCAAGGGACGGCGGACACTGAAGCTTTCTTT.